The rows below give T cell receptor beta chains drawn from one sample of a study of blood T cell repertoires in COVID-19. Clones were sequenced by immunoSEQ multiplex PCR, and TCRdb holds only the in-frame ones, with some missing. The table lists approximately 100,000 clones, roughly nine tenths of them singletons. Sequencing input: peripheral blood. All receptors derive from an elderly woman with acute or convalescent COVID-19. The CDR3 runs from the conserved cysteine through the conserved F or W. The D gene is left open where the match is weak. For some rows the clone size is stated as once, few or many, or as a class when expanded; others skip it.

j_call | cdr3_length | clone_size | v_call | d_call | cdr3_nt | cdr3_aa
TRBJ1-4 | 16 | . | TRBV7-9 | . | TGTGCCAGCAGCTTACGACAGGATACAACTAATGAAAAACTGTTTTTT | CASSLRQDTTNEKLFF
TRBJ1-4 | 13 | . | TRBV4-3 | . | TGCGCCAGCAGCCACAGAACTAATGAAAAACTGTTTTTT | CASSHRTNEKLFF
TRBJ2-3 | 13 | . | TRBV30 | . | TGTGCCTGGAGTGTGCAGGGCACAGATACGCAGTATTTT | CAWSVQGTDTQYF
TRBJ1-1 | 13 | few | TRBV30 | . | TGTGCCTGGGCCCCCAGCGTCCTCACTGAAGCTTTCTTT | CAWAPSVLTEAFF
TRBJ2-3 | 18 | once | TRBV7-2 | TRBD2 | TGTGCCAGCAGCTACTCTTGGACTAGCGGGGCTAGCACAGATACGCAGTATTTT | CASSYSWTSGASTDTQYF
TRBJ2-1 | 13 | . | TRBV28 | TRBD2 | TGTGCCAGCAGCGGGGGGGCATGGAATGAGCAGTTCTTC | CASSGGAWNEQFF
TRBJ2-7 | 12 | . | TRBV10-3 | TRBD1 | TGTGCCATCAGTGAGCCGGGACAGGGGGTGTTGTTC | CAISEPGQGVLF
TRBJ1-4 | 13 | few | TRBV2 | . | TGTGCCAGCCACCGGGACAATCAAGAAAAACTGTTTTTT | CASHRDNQEKLFF
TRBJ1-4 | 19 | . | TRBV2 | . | TGTGCCAGCAGTGAAGCCGCCCCCGAGGACAGACAAAATAATGAAAAACTGTTTTTT | CASSEAAPEDRQNNEKLFF
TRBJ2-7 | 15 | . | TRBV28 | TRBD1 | TGTGCCAGCAGACTGGGACAGGGTACCTCCTACGAGCAGTACTTC | CASRLGQGTSYEQYF
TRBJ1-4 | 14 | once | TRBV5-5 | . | TGTGCCAGCAGCTTGTGGCGGAATAATGAAAAACTGTTTTTT | CASSLWRNNEKLFF
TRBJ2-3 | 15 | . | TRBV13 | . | TGTGCCAGCAGCTTAGGACAGTTAAACACAGATACGCAGTATTTT | CASSLGQLNTDTQYF
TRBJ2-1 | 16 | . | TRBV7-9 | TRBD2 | TGTGCCAGCAGCGACCCTAGCGGGGGGGCAGGGAATGAGCAGTTCTTC | CASSDPSGGAGNEQFF
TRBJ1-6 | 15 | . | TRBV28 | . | TGTGCCAGCAGTACATCGGGGGGCGGCAATTCACCCCTCCACTTT | CASSTSGGGNSPLHF
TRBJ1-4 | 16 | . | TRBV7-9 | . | TGTGCCAGCAGCTTGAGACGGACAAGGGACTATGAAAAACTGTTTTTT | CASSLRRTRDYEKLFF
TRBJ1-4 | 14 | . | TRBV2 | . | TGTGCCAGCACCCCACTTGTGGCTAATGAAAAACTGTTTTTT | CASTPLVANEKLFF
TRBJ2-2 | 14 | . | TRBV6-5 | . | TGTGCCAGCAGTTTCGACTGGTCCACCGGGGAGCTGTTTTTT | CASSFDWSTGELFF
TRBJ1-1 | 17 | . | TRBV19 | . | TGTGCCAGTAGTAATTGGCAGGGGCCCTACTCCGGAACTGAAGCTTTCTTT | CASSNWQGPYSGTEAFF
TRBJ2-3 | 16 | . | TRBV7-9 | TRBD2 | TGTGCCAGCAGCTTAGGGGGCGGGGGGGCTTCAGATACGCAGTATTTT | CASSLGGGGASDTQYF
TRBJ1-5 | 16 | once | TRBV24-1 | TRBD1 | TGTGCCACCAGTGATTCCGGACAGGGGGGCAATCAGCCCCAGCATTTT | CATSDSGQGGNQPQHF
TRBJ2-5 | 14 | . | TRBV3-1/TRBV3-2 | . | TGTGCCAGCAGCCAAGGTTGGCAGCAAGAGACCCAGTACTTC | CASSQGWQQETQYF
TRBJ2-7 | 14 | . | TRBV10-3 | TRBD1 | TGTGCCATCAGTCGGACAGGGGGCGGATACGAGCAGTACTTC | CAISRTGGGYEQYF
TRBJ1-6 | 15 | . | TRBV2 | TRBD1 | TGTGCCAGCAGCCGGACAGGGGCCAATAATTCACCCCTCCACTTT | CASSRTGANNSPLHF
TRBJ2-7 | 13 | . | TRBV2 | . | TGTGCCAGCAGTCCCGGGGTCTTCTACGAGCAGTACTTC | CASSPGVFYEQYF
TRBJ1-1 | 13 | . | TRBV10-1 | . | TGCGCCAGCAGTGAGCAGGTGAACACTGAAGCTTTCTTT | CASSEQVNTEAFF
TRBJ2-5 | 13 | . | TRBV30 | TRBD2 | TGTGCCGGAACTAGCGGGGGGCAAGAGACCCAGTACTTC | CAGTSGGQETQYF
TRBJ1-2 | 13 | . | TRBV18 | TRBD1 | TGTGCCAGCTCACCGGACAGGGGACCAGGCTACACCTTC | CASSPDRGPGYTF
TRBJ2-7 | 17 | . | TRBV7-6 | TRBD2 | TGTGCCAGCAGCTTAGGGACCGGGACTAGCGGGTCCTACGAGCAGTACTTC | CASSLGTGTSGSYEQYF
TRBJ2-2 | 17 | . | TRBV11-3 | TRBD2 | TGTGCCAGCAGCTTTACTAGCGGGGGCCCCAACACCGGGGAGCTGTTTTTT | CASSFTSGGPNTGELFF
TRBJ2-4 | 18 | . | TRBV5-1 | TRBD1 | TGCGCCAGCAGCTTGTTGGGACAGGGACTTATAGCCAAAAACATTCAGTACTTC | CASSLLGQGLIAKNIQYF
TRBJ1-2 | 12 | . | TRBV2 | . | TGTGCCAGAGAGACAGGCATCTATGGCTACACCTTC | CARETGIYGYTF
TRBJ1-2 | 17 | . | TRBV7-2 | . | TGTGCCAGCAGCTTAGGGACAGTCCGCCTGATTGACTATGGCTACACCTTC | CASSLGTVRLIDYGYTF
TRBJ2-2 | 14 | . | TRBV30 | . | TGTGCCTGGAGTGTATCAGGGAACACCGGGGAGCTGTTTTTT | CAWSVSGNTGELFF
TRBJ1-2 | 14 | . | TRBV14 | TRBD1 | TGTGCCAGCAGCCAATCGGGACAGCACTATGGCTACACCTTC | CASSQSGQHYGYTF
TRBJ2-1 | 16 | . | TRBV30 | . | TGTGCCTGGAGTGTTCGAGGCGGGGCCTCCTACAATGAGCAGTTCTTC | CAWSVRGGASYNEQFF
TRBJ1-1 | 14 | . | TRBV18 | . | TGTGCCAGCTCACAACTAACAGGGACCACTGAAGCTTTCTTT | CASSQLTGTTEAFF
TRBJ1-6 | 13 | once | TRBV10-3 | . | TGTGCCATCAGTGAGGCAGGGCTGTCACCCCTCCACTTT | CAISEAGLSPLHF
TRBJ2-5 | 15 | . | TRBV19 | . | TGTGCCAGTAGTGTAAGCACAGGTCTCCAAGAGACCCAGTACTTC | CASSVSTGLQETQYF
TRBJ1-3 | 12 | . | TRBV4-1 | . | TGCGCCAGCAGCCAGCCCCTAGACACCATATATTTT | CASSQPLDTIYF
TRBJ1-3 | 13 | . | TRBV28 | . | TGTGCCAGCATTACAGGGTCGGGAAACACCATATATTTT | CASITGSGNTIYF
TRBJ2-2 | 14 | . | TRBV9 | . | TGTGCCAGCAGCGTATACTTTAACACCGGGGAGCTGTTTTTT | CASSVYFNTGELFF